Listed here are 14 T cell receptor beta chains from one sample, sequenced in a study of blood T cell repertoires in COVID-19. Measured with immunoSEQ multiplex PCR; TCRdb has only the in-frame clones, and not every one. Counted here are under 250,000 clones, roughly 84% occurring once; the ten biggest clones make up about 2.3%. Specimen: peripheral blood. These receptors all come from a woman aged 60-70 years with acute or convalescent COVID-19.

DNA for the CDR3: TGTGCCAGCAGCTTAGGGTACTTACTAGCGGGGGGGACCGTTGAGCAGTTCTTC. The encoded protein is CASSLGYLLAGGTVEQFF. The chain links TRBV7-2 to TRBJ2-1; 13 nucleotides line up with TRBD2. Germline-derived CDR1 and CDR2 are SGHTA and FQGNSA. The CDR3 is 18 amino acids. The ends lost 1 base at V and 9 bases at J; junction bases unmatched: 12.

This clone was recorded once. This chain uses TRBV2 with TRBJ1-2; D call uncertain. V was cut by 2 bases and J by 4 bases, with 8 bases left in between. The germline CDR1 and CDR2 sequences are SNHLY and FYNNEI. The CDR3 consists of 13 residues. The CDR3 DNA sequence: TGTGCCAGCAGTGAATCGGGGTTCTATGGCTACACCTTC. Translation gives CASSESGFYGYTF.

The chain recombines TRBV4-3 with TRBJ2-1; no definite D call. Between the trimmed V and J ends, which lost 0 bases and 0 bases, there was a span of 6 bases. CDR1 LGHNA and CDR2 YSLEER come from the germline V gene. The CDR3 is made up of 15 amino acids. Here the CDR3 DNA reads TGCGCCAGCAGCCAAGAGCATAGCTCCTACAATGAGCAGTTCTTC. Protein sequence: CASSQEHSSYNEQFF.

This chain joins TRBV19 and TRBJ2-1, with 10 nucleotides matching TRBD2. V lost 4 bases and J lost 8; bases outside the gene matches: 8. Per the germline V gene, CDR1 is LNHDA and CDR2 is SQIVND (reference sequence). This CDR3 contains 15 residues. CDR3 protein: CASSSNSGGLYEQFF. CDR3 in DNA: TGTGCCAGTAGTAGCAATAGCGGGGGGCTTTATGAGCAGTTCTTC.

This chain uses TRBV7-6 with TRBJ2-1, with TRBD2 identical over 15 bases. Losses at the gene ends were 2 bases for V and 9 bases for J; bases not matched to a gene: 8. The CDR3 has 17 residues. CDR1 is SGHVS, CDR2 FNYEAQ, per germline. In DNA, the CDR3 is TGTGCCAGCAGCTTACTCTGGACTAGCGGGGGGGCGCCTGAGCAGTTCTTC. Its translation: CASSLLWTSGGAPEQFF.

The V gene is TRBV28, the J gene TRBJ2-5; D is perhaps TRBD2 (6 bases). CDR3 length: 12 residues. The V gene lost 5 bases and the J gene lost 4 bases, with 8 bases spanning the gap. Per the germline V gene, CDR1 is MDHEN and CDR2 is SYDVKM. CDR3 in amino acids: CASSTGGETQYF. The CDR3 bases are TGTGCCAGCAGTACCGGGGGAGAGACCCAGTACTTC.

The chain combines TRBV6-6 with TRBJ1-6; 7 bases match TRBD1. CDR3 length: 14 residues. Trimming removed 6 bases from V and 9 bases from J; junction bases left unmatched: 8. CDR1 and CDR2 from the germline V gene are MNHNY and SVGAGI (reference sequence). CDR3 coding DNA: TGTGCCAGCAGACAAGGGACAGTAGGTTCACCCCTCCACTTT. Protein product: CASRQGTVGSPLHF.

The rearrangement joins TRBV6-1 to TRBJ1-2; 8 bases are shared with TRBD1. This CDR3 comprises 15 residues. J gave up 4 bases and V 1 base, and 5 bases lay outside the gene matches. Per germline, CDR1 MNHNS and CDR2 SASEGT. The CDR3 DNA sequence: TGTGCCAGCAGTGAAGGCCCGACAGGGGCCTATGGCTACACCTTC. This translates into CASSEGPTGAYGYTF.

This chain connects TRBV5-1 to TRBJ2-1; 11 bases are shared with TRBD1. This CDR3 spans 18 amino acids. V lost 4 bases and J lost 2; bases outside the gene matches: 11. Looked up from germline, CDR1 is SGHRS and CDR2 is YFSETQ. For the CDR3, the DNA is TGCGCCAGCAGCGCCGATTTCCGGACAGGGGGCACCTACAATGAGCAGTTCTTC. The encoded protein is CASSADFRTGGTYNEQFF.

This chain joins TRBV30 and TRBJ1-5, with no clear D. The CDR3 covers 13 residues. The V end was cut by 2 bases, the J end by 5 bases, with 10 bases between. The germline gives CDR1 GTSNPN, CDR2 SVGIG (reference sequence). The CDR3 DNA follows: TGTGCCTGGAGTCGAGCAGAGGATCAGCCCCAGCATTTT. Protein sequence: CAWSRAEDQPQHF.

This chain links TRBV14 with TRBJ1-1, with D perhaps TRBD1 (5 bases). V shed 4 bases and J shed 10 bases, with 16 bases lying between them. From germline, CDR1 is SGHDN and CDR2 FVKESK. The CDR3 runs to 13 residues. The CDR3 nucleotides are TGTGCCAGCAGCCTCTCGGCGGGGACGGCAGCTTTCTTT. It codes for CASSLSAGTAAFF.

The chain joins TRBV6-2 or TRBV6-3 to TRBJ2-7, with TRBD1 matching over 8 bases. The CDR3 runs 16 residues. After removal of 5 bases from V and 0 bases from J, the junction contained 9 bases not matched to a gene. Germline CDR1 reads MNHEY; CDR2 reads SVGEGT. For the CDR3, the DNA is TGTGCCAGCAGTGCCGGACAGGGAAAGGGCTCCTACGAGCAGTACTTC. Amino acids: CASSAGQGKGSYEQYF.

The chain recombines TRBV5-1 with TRBJ2-1, with D possibly TRBD1 on 5 matching bases. Germline CDR1 is SGHRS and CDR2 is YFSETQ. V lost 0 bases and J lost 3, with 10 bases in between. This CDR3 contains 15 residues. The CDR3: CASSLAGLDYNEQFF. DNA of the CDR3: TGCGCCAGCAGCTTGGCAGGGCTAGACTACAATGAGCAGTTCTTC.

In its sample, this clone was seen once. J is TRBJ2-1 and V is TRBV29-1; TRBD1 is a possible D gene (6 bases). Germline lookup yields CDR1 SQVTM and CDR2 ANQGSEA. The V end was cut by 4 bases, the J end by 4 bases, with 20 bases between. The CDR3 extends over 16 amino acids. Here the CDR3 reads CSVGLLSGARYNEQFF. The CDR3 nucleotides read TGCAGCGTTGGCCTCCTCTCAGGGGCCAGATACAATGAGCAGTTCTTC.